This TCR beta chain came from a study of blood T cell repertoires in COVID-19 (dated by TCRdb to 2020 to 2021). About the full investigation: Collaborator samples came from the United States, Italy and Spain and covered acute and convalescent phases of COVID-19. The prospective study material was composed of cDNA or gDNA derived from T cells, B-cell-depleted T cells, or PBMCs. Subjects who had been exposed to COVID-19, were actively infected with it, or had recovered from it provided the deeply sampled blood TCRbeta repertoires that made up the dataset. The repertoires were released in a freely available public database intended as a resource for research on the immune response to SARS-CoV-2. The samples were drawn from the first 160 participants of the ongoing ImmuneRACE study and from 1,254 subjects provided by 6 global collaborators. Nearly every sample came with metadata listing a de-identified subject ID, COVID-19 status, age in years and sex. Where available, HLA class I and class II types were taken from metadata supplied by the sample provider and were not determined by assay-based typing. Study-level results and caveats: The amount of clinical and demographic metadata varied by source and participant and was provided uncurated.

For CDR1 and CDR2, the germline V gene lists MGHDK and SYGVNS. V is trimmed back by 6 bases and J by 6 bases, and the junction contains 7 bases that no gene match accounts for. Measured from the cysteine to the phenylalanine, the CDR3 is 13 residues long. The entry retains the CDR3 DNA only, 39 bases that are in frame from base 1. The immunoSEQ Assay, a bias-controlled multiplex PCR, was used to amplify TCRbeta CDR3 regions from genomic DNA. The published analysis was carried out like this. The number of nucleated cells in each sample was estimated from the amplification of reference gene primers within the assay. Sequence reads were collapsed and filtered to measure the absolute abundance of every unique TCRbeta CDR3 rearrangement. For each sample, productive Simpson clonality was calculated as the square root of Simpson's diversity index across productive rearrangements. TCRdb took over this immuneACCESS table, retaining in-frame rearrangements with V and J assigned. Such tables are incomplete; in checked studies, under half of the missing clones stem from an unresolved V gene, and the remainder is unexplained. The V and J calls and clone size are taken from that table; D and trimming were inferred from the DNA. The sample table contains more than 300,000 clones; only one count was recorded for 70% to 90% of them. Of the sample, 0.9% to 1.5% is held by the ten largest clones.

In the prospective study, participants were about 18 to 89 years old, resided in about 25 geographic areas of the United States, and were enrolled through a virtual design. In the prospective study, cohorts were assigned on the basis of participant-reported clinical history obtained from a screening survey and a study questionnaire. Recovered participants in ImmuneRACE Cohort 3 were defined by two consecutive negative NP/OP PCR tests, clearance by a healthcare professional, or resolution of symptoms. In the prospective study, mobile phlebotomists collected whole blood, serum and a nasopharyngeal or oropharyngeal swab from each participant. Additional blood draws and questionnaires over an approximately 2-month period could optionally be provided by prospective study participants. Before DNA extraction, blood samples from the prospective study were shipped at room temperature or frozen. This clone was observed once. There is no known antigen for this receptor. No qualities accompany the bases; no much larger clone lies one base away.

The sequence derives from a woman aged 18 to 35 who had recovered from COVID-19. The receptor chain draws on TRBV25-1 and TRBJ1-2; TRBD1 aligns with 7 central bases. What was sequenced was PBMCs or T cells enriched from blood (not recorded which). The nucleotide sequence is TGTGCCAGCAGCCTACAGGGGAATGATGGCTACACCTTC. It is translated as CASSLQGNDGYTF.